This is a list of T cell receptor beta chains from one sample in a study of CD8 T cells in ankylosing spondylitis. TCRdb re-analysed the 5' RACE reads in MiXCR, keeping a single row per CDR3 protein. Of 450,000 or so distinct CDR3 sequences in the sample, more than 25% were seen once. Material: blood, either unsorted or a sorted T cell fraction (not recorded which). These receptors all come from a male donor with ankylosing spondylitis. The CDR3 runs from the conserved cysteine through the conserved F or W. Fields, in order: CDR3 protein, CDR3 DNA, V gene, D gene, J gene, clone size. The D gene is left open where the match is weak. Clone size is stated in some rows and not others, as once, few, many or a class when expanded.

CDR3: CSAGTNLPNQPQHF
DNA: TGCAGTGCGGGCACCAACCTACCCAATCAGCCCCAGCATTTT
V: TRBV20-1
D: .
J: TRBJ1-5
size: .

CDR3: CSADRGTSSYNEQFF
DNA: TGCAGTGCTGACAGGGGGACTAGTAGCTACAATGAGCAGTTCTTC
V: TRBV20-1
D: .
J: TRBJ2-1
size: few

CDR3: CASSQGYYSYTF
DNA: TGTGCCAGCAGTCAAGGCTACTATAGCTACACCTTC
V: TRBV12-3/TRBV12-4
D: .
J: TRBJ1-2
size: .

CDR3: CSAARGLAGGGEQFF
DNA: TGCAGTGCAGCCCGGGGACTAGCGGGGGGAGGTGAGCAGTTCTTC
V: TRBV20-1
D: TRBD2
J: TRBJ2-1
size: .

CDR3: CATSEDLTDTQYF
DNA: TGTGCCACCAGCGAGGATCTAACAGATACGCAGTATTTT
V: TRBV15
D: .
J: TRBJ2-3
size: .

CDR3: CASRRPGTGTGNTIYF
DNA: TGTGCCAGCAGACGTCCCGGGACAGGAACTGGAAACACCATATATTTT
V: TRBV28
D: TRBD1
J: TRBJ1-3
size: few

CDR3: CASSFSGTGVNEQFF
DNA: TGCGCCAGCAGCTTTTCCGGGACAGGGGTCAATGAGCAGTTCTTC
V: TRBV5-1
D: TRBD1
J: TRBJ2-1
size: many

CDR3: CASSPDYEQFF
DNA: TGTGCCAGCTCACCCGATTATGAGCAGTTCTTC
V: TRBV18
D: .
J: TRBJ2-1
size: few

CDR3: CASSFQRQFF
DNA: TGTGCCAGCAGCTTCCAGCGGCAGTTCTTC
V: TRBV7-2
D: .
J: TRBJ2-1
size: .

CDR3: CASTVAGSREQYF
DNA: TGTGCCAGCACTGTGGCAGGGTCTCGGGAGCAGTACTTC
V: TRBV25-1
D: .
J: TRBJ2-7
size: few

CDR3: CASLMWAEAFF
DNA: TGTGCCAGTCTCATGTGGGCTGAAGCTTTCTTT
V: TRBV2
D: .
J: TRBJ1-1
size: .

CDR3: CASSPTPGTVKETQYF
DNA: TGCGCCAGCAGCCCCACTCCCGGGACAGTAAAAGAGACCCAGTACTTC
V: TRBV5-1
D: TRBD1
J: TRBJ2-5
size: .

CDR3: CASSLGLGTTTGNEQFF
DNA: TGTGCCAGCAGCTTGGGCTTAGGGACTACCACCGGGAATGAGCAGTTCTTC
V: TRBV5-5
D: TRBD2
J: TRBJ2-1
size: .

CDR3: CASSRSDRGGEKLFF
DNA: TGTGCCAGCAGCCGCTCCGACAGGGGGGGTGAAAAACTGTTTTTT
V: TRBV7-9
D: TRBD1
J: TRBJ1-4
size: few

CDR3: CASSRGLVGQGVIAGAEEQFF
DNA: TGTGCCAGCAGCCGCGGGTTGGTAGGACAGGGGGTGATAGCGGGAGCTGAAGAGCAGTTCTTC
V: TRBV6-4
D: .
J: TRBJ2-1
size: many

CDR3: CAWRRPLAGPYEQYF
DNA: TGTGCCTGGAGACGACCACTAGCGGGGCCCTACGAGCAGTACTTC
V: TRBV30
D: TRBD2
J: TRBJ2-7
size: .

CDR3: CASSLLGLETEAFF
DNA: TGTGCCAGCAGCTTATTGGGGTTGGAGACTGAAGCTTTCTTT
V: TRBV7-9
D: .
J: TRBJ1-1
size: many

CDR3: CSARDATGANTEAFF
DNA: TGCAGTGCTAGAGATGCGACAGGGGCCAACACTGAAGCTTTCTTT
V: TRBV20-1
D: TRBD1
J: TRBJ1-1
size: .

CDR3: CASSRLSGGAEAFF
DNA: TGCGCCAGCAGCCGACTCTCAGGGGGGGCTGAAGCTTTCTTT
V: TRBV4-1
D: TRBD1
J: TRBJ1-1
size: many

CDR3: CASSWGTGAEQYF
DNA: TGTGCCAGCAGCTGGGGGACAGGGGCCGAGCAGTACTTC
V: TRBV7-9
D: TRBD1
J: TRBJ2-7
size: .

CDR3: CASSKEGGEAKNIQYF
DNA: TGTGCCAGCAGCAAAGAAGGGGGAGAAGCCAAAAACATTCAGTACTTC
V: TRBV21-1
D: .
J: TRBJ2-4
size: .

CDR3: CASSYGAKNIQYF
DNA: TGTGCCAGCAGTTACGGAGCCAAAAACATTCAGTACTTC
V: TRBV6-6
D: .
J: TRBJ2-4
size: .

CDR3: CASSWAPGAFF
DNA: TGTGCCAGCAGCTGGGCCCCCGGGGCTTTCTTT
V: TRBV7-9
D: .
J: TRBJ1-1
size: .

CDR3: CASSQDMGARGAFF
DNA: TGTGCCAGCAGCCAAGATATGGGGGCAAGGGGAGCTTTCTTT
V: TRBV3-1
D: .
J: TRBJ1-1
size: .

CDR3: CAWSVSPAGGYGYTF
DNA: TGTGCCTGGAGTGTATCCCCGGCAGGGGGCTATGGCTACACCTTC
V: TRBV30
D: TRBD1
J: TRBJ1-2
size: few

CDR3: CAGRASQSYNEQFF
DNA: TGTGCCGGCCGGGCTTCCCAATCCTACAATGAGCAGTTCTTC
V: TRBV10-3
D: .
J: TRBJ2-1
size: few

CDR3: CATAGGSGANVLTF
DNA: TGTGCCACCGCCGGGGGCTCTGGGGCCAACGTCCTGACTTTC
V: TRBV24-1
D: .
J: TRBJ2-6
size: .

CDR3: CASGDSNQPQHF
DNA: TGTGCCAGCGGAGACAGCAATCAGCCCCAGCATTTT
V: TRBV3-1
D: .
J: TRBJ1-5
size: few

CDR3: CATSDFAAATDTQYF
DNA: TGTGCCACCAGTGATTTTGCAGCGGCCACAGATACGCAGTATTTT
V: TRBV24-1
D: .
J: TRBJ2-3
size: many

CDR3: CASSLEGGAGQPQHF
DNA: TGCGCCAGCAGCTTAGAAGGGGGCGCGGGTCAGCCCCAGCATTTT
V: TRBV5-1
D: TRBD1
J: TRBJ1-5
size: many

CDR3: CASSRWDSTDTQYF
DNA: TGTGCCAGCAGCCGTTGGGACAGCACAGATACGCAGTATTTT
V: TRBV5-6
D: .
J: TRBJ2-3
size: few

CDR3: CSARDGGRSTGELFF
DNA: TGCAGTGCTAGAGATGGGGGCCGATCCACCGGGGAGCTGTTTTTT
V: TRBV20-1
D: .
J: TRBJ2-2
size: few

CDR3: CASSVDRGEQPQHF
DNA: TGTGCCAGCAGCGTGGACAGGGGAGAACAGCCCCAGCATTTT
V: TRBV5-4
D: TRBD1
J: TRBJ1-5
size: once

CDR3: CSARRVAYNEQFF
DNA: TGCAGTGCTAGGCGGGTAGCCTACAATGAGCAGTTCTTC
V: TRBV20-1
D: .
J: TRBJ2-1
size: .

CDR3: CASSEGGGQGSEKLFF
DNA: TGTGCCAGCAGTGAAGGAGGGGGACAGGGATCTGAAAAACTGTTTTTT
V: TRBV25-1
D: TRBD1
J: TRBJ1-4
size: .

CDR3: CAWSVSNYGYTF
DNA: TGTGCCTGGAGTGTATCTAACTATGGCTACACCTTC
V: TRBV30
D: .
J: TRBJ1-2
size: few

CDR3: CASSMPGQAYGYTF
DNA: TGTGCCAGTAGTATGCCGGGACAGGCCTATGGCTACACCTTC
V: TRBV19
D: TRBD1
J: TRBJ1-2
size: .

CDR3: CASSLGGTTGGFQETQYF
DNA: TGCGCCAGCAGCTTGGGCGGGACGACAGGGGGATTCCAAGAGACCCAGTACTTC
V: TRBV5-1
D: TRBD1
J: TRBJ2-5
size: .

CDR3: CASSPGLAGAGDTQYF
DNA: TGTGCCAGCAGCCCGGGACTAGCGGGAGCGGGAGATACGCAGTATTTT
V: TRBV4-2
D: TRBD2
J: TRBJ2-3
size: .